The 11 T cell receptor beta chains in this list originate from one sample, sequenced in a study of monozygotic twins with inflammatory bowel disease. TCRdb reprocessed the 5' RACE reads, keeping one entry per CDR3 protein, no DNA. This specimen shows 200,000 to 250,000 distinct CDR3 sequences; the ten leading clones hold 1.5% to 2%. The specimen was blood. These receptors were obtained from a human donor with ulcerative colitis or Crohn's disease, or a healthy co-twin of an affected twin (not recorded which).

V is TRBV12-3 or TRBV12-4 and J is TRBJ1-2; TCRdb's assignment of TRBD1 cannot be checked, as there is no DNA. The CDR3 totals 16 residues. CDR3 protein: CASSPSLRQGDYGYTF.

This chain's CDR3 is CASTEGTEAFF. This chain connects TRBV7-9 to TRBJ1-1; the D gene TCRdb calls, TRBD1, cannot be checked with no DNA. This CDR3 region has 11 residues. Looked up from germline, CDR1 is SEHNR and CDR2 is FQNEAQ (reference sequence).

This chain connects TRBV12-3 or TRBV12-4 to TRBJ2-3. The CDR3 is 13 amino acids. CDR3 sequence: CASSVLGIHTQYF.

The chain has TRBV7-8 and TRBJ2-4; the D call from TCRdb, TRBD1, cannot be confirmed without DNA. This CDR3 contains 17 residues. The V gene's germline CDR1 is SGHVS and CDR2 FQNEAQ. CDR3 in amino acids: CASSLESFGTPGNIQYF.

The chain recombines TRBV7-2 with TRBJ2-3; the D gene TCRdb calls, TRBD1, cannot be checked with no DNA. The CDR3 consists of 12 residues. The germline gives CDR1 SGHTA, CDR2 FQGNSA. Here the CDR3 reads CASSPRSPAQYF.

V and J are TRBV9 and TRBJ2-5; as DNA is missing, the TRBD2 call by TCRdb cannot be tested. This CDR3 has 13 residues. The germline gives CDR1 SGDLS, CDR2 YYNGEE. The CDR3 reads CASSAGSRETQYF.

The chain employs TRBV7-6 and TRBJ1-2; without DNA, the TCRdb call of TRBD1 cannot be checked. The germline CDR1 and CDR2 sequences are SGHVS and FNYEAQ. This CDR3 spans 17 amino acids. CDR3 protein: CASSRSGTSSTPYGYTF.

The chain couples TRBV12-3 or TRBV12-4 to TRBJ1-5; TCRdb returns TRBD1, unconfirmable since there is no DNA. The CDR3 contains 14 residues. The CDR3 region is CASSFDRDNQPQHF.

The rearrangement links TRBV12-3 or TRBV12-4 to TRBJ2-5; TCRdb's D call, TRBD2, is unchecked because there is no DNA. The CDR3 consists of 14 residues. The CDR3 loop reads CASSESGDQETQYF.

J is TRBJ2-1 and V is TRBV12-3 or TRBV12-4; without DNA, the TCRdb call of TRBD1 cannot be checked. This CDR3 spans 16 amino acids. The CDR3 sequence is CASRNGHARSYNEQFF.

The CDR3 loop is CSARMWTESSKNMQYF. This chain joins TRBV20-1 and TRBJ2-4; TCRdb's D gene call, TRBD1, goes unchecked for lack of DNA. Per the germline V gene, CDR1 is DFQATT and CDR2 is SNEGSKA (reference sequence). CDR3 length equals 16 residues.